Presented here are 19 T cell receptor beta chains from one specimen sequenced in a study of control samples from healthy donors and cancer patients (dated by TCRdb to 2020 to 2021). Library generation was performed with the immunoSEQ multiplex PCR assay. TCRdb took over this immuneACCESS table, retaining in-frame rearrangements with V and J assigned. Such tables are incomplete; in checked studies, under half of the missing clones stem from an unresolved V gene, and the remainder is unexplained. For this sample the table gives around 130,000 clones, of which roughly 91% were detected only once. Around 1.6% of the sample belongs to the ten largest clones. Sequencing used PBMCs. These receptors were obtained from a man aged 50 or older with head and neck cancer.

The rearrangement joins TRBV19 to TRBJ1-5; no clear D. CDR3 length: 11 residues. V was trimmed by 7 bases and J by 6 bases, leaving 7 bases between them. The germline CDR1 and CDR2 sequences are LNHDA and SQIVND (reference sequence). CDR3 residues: CASNDRQPQHF. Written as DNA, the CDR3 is TGTGCCAGTAACGATCGTCAGCCCCAGCATTTT.

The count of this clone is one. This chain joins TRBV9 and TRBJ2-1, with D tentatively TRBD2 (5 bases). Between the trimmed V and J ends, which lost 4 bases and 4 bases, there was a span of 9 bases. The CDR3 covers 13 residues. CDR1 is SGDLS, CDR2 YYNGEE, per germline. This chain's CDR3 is CASSYGLYNEQFF. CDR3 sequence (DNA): TGTGCCAGCAGCTATGGACTGTACAATGAGCAGTTCTTC.

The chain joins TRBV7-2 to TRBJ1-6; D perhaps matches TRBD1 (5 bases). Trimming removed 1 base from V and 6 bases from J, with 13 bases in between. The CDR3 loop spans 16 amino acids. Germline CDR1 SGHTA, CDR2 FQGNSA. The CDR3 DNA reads TGTGCCAGCAGCTTAGTGAGTGGGAGGGGTAATTCACCCCTCCACTTT. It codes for CASSLVSGRGNSPLHF.

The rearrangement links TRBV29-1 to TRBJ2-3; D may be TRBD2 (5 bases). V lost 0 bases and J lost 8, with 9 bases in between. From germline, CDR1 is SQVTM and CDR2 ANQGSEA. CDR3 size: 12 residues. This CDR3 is CSVEDGGSTQYF. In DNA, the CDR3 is TGCAGCGTTGAAGATGGCGGGTCTACGCAGTATTTT.

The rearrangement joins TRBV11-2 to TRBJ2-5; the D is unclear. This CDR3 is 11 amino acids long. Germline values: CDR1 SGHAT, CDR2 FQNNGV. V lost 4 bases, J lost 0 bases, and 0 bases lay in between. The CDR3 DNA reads TGTGCCAGCAGCTACCAAGAGACCCAGTACTTC. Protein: CASSYQETQYF.

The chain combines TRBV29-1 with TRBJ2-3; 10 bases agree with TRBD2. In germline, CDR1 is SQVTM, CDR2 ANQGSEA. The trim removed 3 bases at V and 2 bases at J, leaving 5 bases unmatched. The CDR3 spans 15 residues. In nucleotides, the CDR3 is TGCAGCGTTGATACTAGCGGGACCTACACAGATACGCAGTATTTT. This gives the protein CSVDTSGTYTDTQYF.

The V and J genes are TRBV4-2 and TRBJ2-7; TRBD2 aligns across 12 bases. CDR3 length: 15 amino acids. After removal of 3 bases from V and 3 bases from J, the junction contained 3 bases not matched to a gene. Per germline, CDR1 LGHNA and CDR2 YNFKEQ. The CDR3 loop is CASSQQTSGGYEQYF. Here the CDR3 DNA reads TGTGCCAGCAGCCAGCAGACTAGCGGGGGCTACGAGCAGTACTTC.

In nucleotides, the CDR3 is TGTGCCATCTCGGTGAGGGACGGGGTCTCCTACAATGAGCAGTTCTTC. Translating it yields CAISVRDGVSYNEQFF. The rearrangement uses TRBV10-3 and TRBJ2-1; perhaps D is TRBD1 or TRBD2 (5 bases each). From germline, CDR1 is ENHRY and CDR2 SYGVKD. CDR3 length: 16 amino acids. Between the trimmed V and J ends, which lost 8 bases and 0 bases, there was a span of 17 bases.

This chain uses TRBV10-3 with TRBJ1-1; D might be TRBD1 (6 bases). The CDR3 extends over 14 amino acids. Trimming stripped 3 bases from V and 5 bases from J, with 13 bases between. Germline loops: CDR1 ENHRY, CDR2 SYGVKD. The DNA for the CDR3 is TGTGCCATCAGTGACAGAGGGGGTAGGACTGAAGCTTTCTTT. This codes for CAISDRGGRTEAFF.

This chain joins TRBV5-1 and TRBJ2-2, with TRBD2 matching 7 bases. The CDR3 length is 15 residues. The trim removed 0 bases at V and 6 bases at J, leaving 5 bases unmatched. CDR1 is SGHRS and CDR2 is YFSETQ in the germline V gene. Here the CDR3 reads CASSLAPGGAGELFF. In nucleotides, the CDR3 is TGCGCCAGCAGCTTGGCCCCTGGGGGGGCCGGGGAGCTGTTTTTT.

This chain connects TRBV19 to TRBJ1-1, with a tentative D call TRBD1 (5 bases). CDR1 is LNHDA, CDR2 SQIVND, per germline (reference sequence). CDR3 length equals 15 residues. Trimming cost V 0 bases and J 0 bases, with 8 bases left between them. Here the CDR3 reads CASSIDDRLNTEAFF. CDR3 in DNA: TGTGCCAGTAGTATAGATGACAGATTGAACACTGAAGCTTTCTTT.

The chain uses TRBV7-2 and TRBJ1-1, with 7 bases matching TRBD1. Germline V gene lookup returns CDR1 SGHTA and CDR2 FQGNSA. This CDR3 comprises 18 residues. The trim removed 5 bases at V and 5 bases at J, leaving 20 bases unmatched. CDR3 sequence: CASSPLEGRGRGGTEAFF. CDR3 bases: TGTGCCAGCAGCCCCCTGGAGGGGAGGGGGCGCGGTGGAACTGAAGCTTTCTTT. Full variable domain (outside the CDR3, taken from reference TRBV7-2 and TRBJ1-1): GAGVSQSPSNKVTEKGKDVELRCDPISGHTALYWYRQSLGQGLEFLIYFQGNSAPDKSGLPSDRFSAERTGGSVSTLTIQRTQQEDSAVYLCASSPLEGRGRGGTEAFFGQGTRLTVV.

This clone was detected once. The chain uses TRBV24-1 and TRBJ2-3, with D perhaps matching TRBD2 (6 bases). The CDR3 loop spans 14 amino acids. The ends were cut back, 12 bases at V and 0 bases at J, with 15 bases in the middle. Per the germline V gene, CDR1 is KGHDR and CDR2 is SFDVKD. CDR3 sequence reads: CAAGPGVSTDTQYF. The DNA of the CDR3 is TGTGCCGCTGGGCCGGGGGTTAGCACAGATACGCAGTATTTT.

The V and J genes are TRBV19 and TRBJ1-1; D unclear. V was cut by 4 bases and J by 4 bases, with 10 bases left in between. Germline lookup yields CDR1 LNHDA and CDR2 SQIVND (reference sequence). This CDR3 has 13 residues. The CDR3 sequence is CASSSTLSTEAFF. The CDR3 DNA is TGTGCCAGTAGTAGTACACTGAGCACTGAAGCTTTCTTT.

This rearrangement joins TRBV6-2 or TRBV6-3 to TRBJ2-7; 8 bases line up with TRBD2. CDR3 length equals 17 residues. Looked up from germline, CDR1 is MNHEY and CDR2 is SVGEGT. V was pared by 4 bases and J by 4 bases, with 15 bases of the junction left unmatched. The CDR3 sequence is CASSSGTRTLGPYEQYF. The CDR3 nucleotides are TGTGCCAGCAGTTCGGGGACTAGAACCCTTGGCCCTTACGAGCAGTACTTC.

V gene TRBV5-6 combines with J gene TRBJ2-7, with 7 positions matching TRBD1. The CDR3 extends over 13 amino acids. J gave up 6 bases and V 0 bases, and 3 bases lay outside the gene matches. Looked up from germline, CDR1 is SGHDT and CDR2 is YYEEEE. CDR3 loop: CASSLVGQREQYF. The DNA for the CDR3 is TGTGCCAGCAGCTTGGTGGGACAGCGCGAGCAGTACTTC.

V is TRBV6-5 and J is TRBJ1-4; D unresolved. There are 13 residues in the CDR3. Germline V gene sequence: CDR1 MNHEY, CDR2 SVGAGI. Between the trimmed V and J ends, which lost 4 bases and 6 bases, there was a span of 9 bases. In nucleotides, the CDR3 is TGTGCCAGCAGTTTGGCAGGAGATGAAAAACTGTTTTTT. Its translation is CASSLAGDEKLFF.

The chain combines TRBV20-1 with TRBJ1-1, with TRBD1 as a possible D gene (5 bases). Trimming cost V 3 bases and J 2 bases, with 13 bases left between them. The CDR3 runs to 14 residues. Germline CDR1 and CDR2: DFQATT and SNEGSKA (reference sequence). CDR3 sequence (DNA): TGCAGTGCTAGTGACCGAACAGGAAACACTGAAGCTTTCTTT. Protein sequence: CSASDRTGNTEAFF.

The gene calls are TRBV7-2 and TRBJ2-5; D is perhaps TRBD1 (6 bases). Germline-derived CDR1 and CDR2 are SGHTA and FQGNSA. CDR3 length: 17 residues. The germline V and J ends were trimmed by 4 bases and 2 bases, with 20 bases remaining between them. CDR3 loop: CASSSFHRVRLQETQYF. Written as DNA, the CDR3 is TGTGCCAGCAGCTCGTTCCACAGGGTGAGGCTACAAGAGACCCAGTACTTC.